This is a list of T cell receptor beta chains from one sample in a study of CD8 T cells in Susac syndrome. TCRdb reanalysed the immunoSEQ multiplex PCR reads using MiXCR and keeps one entry per CDR3 protein. The sample holds just over 300,000 distinct CDR3 sequences, 92% seen once. The specimen was CD4+ T cells from PBMCs. The source is a human donor with multiple sclerosis. Each CDR3 is given with its conserved first and last residue. The order of the fields is J gene, V gene, clone size, D gene, CDR3 protein, CDR3 DNA. A D gene is named only where the DNA matches it firmly. A row's size may be missing; if present it is once, few, many or a size class.

j_gene: TRBJ1-1; v_gene: TRBV11-1; abundance: NA; d_gene: NA; CDR3aa: CASSFRAGLKNTEAFF; CDR3nt: TGTGCCAGCAGCTTTCGCGCGGGACTCAAGAACACTGAAGCTTTCTTT
j_gene: TRBJ1-2; v_gene: TRBV12-3/TRBV12-4; abundance: NA; d_gene: NA; CDR3aa: CASKPGGRDGHGYTF; CDR3nt: TGTGCCAGCAAACCCGGGGGCCGGGACGGGCATGGCTACACCTTC
j_gene: TRBJ1-3; v_gene: TRBV27; abundance: NA; d_gene: NA; CDR3aa: CASSPRTPQGNTIYF; CDR3nt: TGTGCCAGCAGTCCTCGGACACCGCAGGGAAACACCATATATTTT
j_gene: TRBJ2-2; v_gene: TRBV12-3/TRBV12-4; abundance: NA; d_gene: NA; CDR3aa: CASSLGPSTGELFF; CDR3nt: TGTGCCAGCAGTTTAGGGCCTTCCACCGGGGAGCTGTTTTTT
j_gene: TRBJ2-7; v_gene: TRBV5-8; abundance: NA; d_gene: NA; CDR3aa: CASSLSPGLEQYF; CDR3nt: TGTGCCAGCAGCTTAAGTCCGGGGTTGGAGCAGTACTTC
j_gene: TRBJ2-1; v_gene: TRBV9; abundance: NA; d_gene: TRBD2; CDR3aa: CASSAPLLAGVNEQFF; CDR3nt: TGTGCCAGCAGCGCCCCTTTGCTAGCGGGAGTGAATGAGCAGTTCTTC
j_gene: TRBJ1-1; v_gene: TRBV20-1; abundance: once; d_gene: NA; CDR3aa: CSAPGPGGAEAFF; CDR3nt: TGCAGTGCTCCCGGCCCAGGAGGCGCTGAAGCTTTCTTT
j_gene: TRBJ1-2; v_gene: TRBV7-9; abundance: NA; d_gene: NA; CDR3aa: CASSPPIGQLKNGYTF; CDR3nt: TGTGCCAGCAGCCCACCCATAGGACAGCTTAAAAATGGCTACACCTTC
j_gene: TRBJ1-1; v_gene: TRBV19; abundance: NA; d_gene: NA; CDR3aa: CASSHRGAGSNTEAFF; CDR3nt: TGTGCCAGTAGCCATAGGGGGGCGGGGAGTAACACTGAAGCTTTCTTT
j_gene: TRBJ2-1; v_gene: TRBV18; abundance: once; d_gene: NA; CDR3aa: CASSPRTGPSYNEQFF; CDR3nt: TGTGCCAGCTCACCGCGGACGGGACCCTCCTACAATGAGCAGTTCTTC
j_gene: TRBJ2-7; v_gene: TRBV5-1; abundance: NA; d_gene: TRBD1; CDR3aa: CASSLRTGDPYEQYF; CDR3nt: TGCGCCAGCAGCTTGAGAACAGGGGACCCCTACGAGCAGTACTTC
j_gene: TRBJ1-4; v_gene: TRBV28; abundance: NA; d_gene: NA; CDR3aa: CASGTALTNEKLFF; CDR3nt: TGTGCCTCGGGGACGGCCCTCACCAATGAAAAACTGTTTTTT
j_gene: TRBJ1-6; v_gene: TRBV12-3/TRBV12-4; abundance: NA; d_gene: NA; CDR3aa: CASSLRTGTGNSPLHF; CDR3nt: TGTGCCAGCAGTTTACGGACCGGGACGGGCAATTCACCCCTCCACTTT
j_gene: TRBJ1-1; v_gene: TRBV29-1; abundance: NA; d_gene: NA; CDR3aa: CSVEPLRHTEAFF; CDR3nt: TGCAGCGTTGAACCCTTGAGACACACTGAAGCTTTCTTT
j_gene: TRBJ2-1; v_gene: TRBV25-1; abundance: NA; d_gene: TRBD2; CDR3aa: CASTQAGGDNEQFF; CDR3nt: TGTGCCAGCACCCAAGCGGGAGGGGACAATGAGCAGTTCTTC
j_gene: TRBJ2-5; v_gene: TRBV7-2; abundance: once; d_gene: NA; CDR3aa: CASSLRGGWSGQETQYF; CDR3nt: TGTGCCAGCAGCTTAAGGGGGGGTTGGAGCGGCCAAGAGACCCAGTACTTC
j_gene: TRBJ1-6; v_gene: TRBV7-2; abundance: NA; d_gene: NA; CDR3aa: CASSLTPPGRSPLHF; CDR3nt: TGTGCCAGCAGCCTCACCCCCCCGGGACGCTCACCCCTCCACTTT
j_gene: TRBJ1-3; v_gene: TRBV19; abundance: NA; d_gene: NA; CDR3aa: CASGLNSGNTIYF; CDR3nt: TGTGCCAGCGGTCTGAACTCTGGAAACACCATATATTTT
j_gene: TRBJ1-1; v_gene: TRBV20-1; abundance: NA; d_gene: NA; CDR3aa: CSAWRPPGNTEAFF; CDR3nt: TGCAGTGCTTGGCGTCCCCCCGGGAACACTGAAGCTTTCTTT
j_gene: TRBJ2-7; v_gene: TRBV2; abundance: NA; d_gene: TRBD1; CDR3aa: CASSPGTGGFYEQYF; CDR3nt: TGTGCCAGCAGCCCCGGGACAGGGGGATTTTACGAGCAGTACTTC